This TCR beta chain emerged from a study of blood T cell repertoires in COVID-19. About the research overall: Material from acute and convalescent COVID-19 was sourced from the United States, Italy and Spain. PBMCs, B-cell-depleted T cells, or T cells provided the cDNA or gDNA that made up the material.

Some clones are missing from TCRdb's copy, which holds only in-frame ones; the method was immunoSEQ multiplex PCR. The data contain 50,000 to 75,000 clones, around 73% of them seen just once; the ten biggest clones take up about 20%. There are 15 residues in the CDR3. Germline V gene data show CDR1 as SGHDT and CDR2 as YYEEEE. V dropped 4 bases and J dropped 3; count of bases not matched to a gene: 8. The V and J genes are TRBV5-6 and TRBJ2-7, with 9 bases matching TRBD1. Sequencing was done on a sample of peripheral blood. This clonotype was obtained from an elderly man with active or convalescent COVID-19. In DNA, the CDR3 is TGTGCCAGCAGCCCCCTCGGGACAGGGAACTACGAGCAGTACTTC. Its protein is CASSPLGTGNYEQYF.